The entry that follows covers one T cell receptor (beta chain) sequence. Of the isolated RNA, all was reverse transcribed, and so the sequenced material was expressed TCRB transcripts. Produced via immunoSEQ multiplex PCR; TCRdb's table is partial and in-frame only. In the table there are a few hundred thousand clones, about 16% of which are singletons. The sample is drawn from a study of beta chain features in type 1 diabetes. Germline V gene lookup returns CDR1 SEHNR and CDR2 FQNEAQ (reference sequence). V lost 7 bases to trimming and J lost 11 bases; unmatched junction nucleotides: 8. This CDR3 is 13 amino acids long.

This chain connects TRBV7-9 to TRBJ2-6, with TRBD1 matching over 7 bases. Sequenced material: naive CD4+ T cells from blood. The receptor was derived from a woman aged 18 to 35 in good health. The CDR3 reads CASTTDRAYVLTF. The CDR3 DNA reads as TGTGCCAGCACCACCGACAGGGCATACGTCCTGACTTTC.